Presented here are 8 T cell receptor beta chains from one specimen sequenced in a study of T cell responses to AZD1222 COVID-19 vaccine. Using immunoSEQ multiplex PCR, the repertoire was profiled, and TCRdb retains in-frame clones only, with some absent. The table shows about 120,000 clones, with roughly nine tenths occurring only once. The source material was peripheral blood, sampled on day 0 of AZD1222 vaccination. Receptor source: an adult in good health.

This chain joins TRBV4-2 and TRBJ1-5; a weak D match, TRBD1 (6 bases). The V end was cut by 0 bases, the J end by 8 bases, with 14 bases between. This CDR3 is built from 15 residues. Germline assignment: CDR1 LGHNA and CDR2 YNFKEQ. The DNA of the CDR3 is TGTGCCAGCAGCCAAGATCCTGGGGGGCCGGAGCCCCAGCATTTT. Translating gives CASSQDPGGPEPQHF.

The chain couples TRBV24-1 to TRBJ2-7, with D perhaps TRBD2 (5 bases). This CDR3 spans 15 amino acids. The V gene's germline CDR1 is KGHDR and CDR2 SFDVKD. V was trimmed by 5 bases and J by 4 bases, leaving 17 bases between them. The CDR3 reads CATSGPGNSPYEQYF. For the CDR3, the DNA is TGTGCCACCAGTGGACCGGGAAACAGCCCATACGAGCAGTACTTC.

This clone was detected only a few times. The rearrangement uses TRBV18 and TRBJ1-5, with TRBD1 matching over 8 bases. The CDR3 runs 16 residues. V lost 3 bases, J lost 3 bases, and 7 bases stayed unmatched. CDR1 and CDR2 from the germline V gene are KGHSH and LQKENI. CDR3 nucleotide sequence: TGTGCCAGCTCACCGCAGGGGGCAGGTTACAATCAGCCCCAGCATTTT. Translating it yields CASSPQGAGYNQPQHF.

J is TRBJ1-1 and V is TRBV19, with a tentative D call TRBD1 (5 bases). This CDR3 comprises 17 residues. CDR1 and CDR2 (germline): LNHDA, SQIVND (reference sequence). The V gene lost 1 base and the J gene lost 5 bases, with 20 bases spanning the gap. The CDR3 protein is CASSIGAGQGLGTEAFF. As DNA, the CDR3 is TGTGCCAGTAGTATAGGGGCTGGGCAGGGTCTGGGAACTGAAGCTTTCTTT.

This chain links TRBV11-3 with TRBJ1-2, with 9 bases matching TRBD1. Losses at the gene ends were 7 bases for V and 7 bases for J; bases not matched to a gene: 7. This CDR3 has 13 residues. Germline V lookup: CDR1 SGHNT, CDR2 YENEEA. As DNA, the CDR3 is TGTGCCAGCACCACCGGGGGACAGGGTGGCTACACCTTC. It yields the protein CASTTGGQGGYTF.

This clone was seen once. V and J are TRBV4-2 and TRBJ2-7; D possibly uses TRBD1 or TRBD2 (5 bases each). The V gene lost 3 bases and the J gene lost 6 bases, with 15 bases spanning the gap. CDR1 is LGHNA and CDR2 is YNFKEQ in the germline V gene. This CDR3 has 14 residues. The CDR3 DNA sequence: TGTGCCAGCAGCCAGACGGGGACCTTAGGCGAGCAGTACTTC. Its protein product is CASSQTGTLGEQYF.

V usage is TRBV19 and J usage is TRBJ2-7; 8 nucleotides align to TRBD1. V lost 4 bases to trimming and J lost 6 bases; unmatched junction nucleotides: 14. Germline lookup yields CDR1 LNHDA and CDR2 SQIVND (reference sequence). The CDR3 runs to 16 residues. CDR3 nucleotides: TGTGCCAGTAGTACCGGACCGGACAGGGACGTGATCGAGCAGTACTTC. Its translation is CASSTGPDRDVIEQYF.

This clone showed up just once. The V gene is TRBV5-4, the J gene TRBJ1-5; D might be TRBD1 (5 bases). Germline lookup yields CDR1 SGHNT and CDR2 YYREEE (reference sequence). Trimming removed 1 base at V and 4 bases at J, with 9 bases between. This CDR3 is 14 amino acids long. The CDR3, as DNA: TGTGCCAGCAGCTTGATGGGGGGGAATCAGCCCCAGCATTTT. Translating it yields CASSLMGGNQPQHF.